This T cell receptor beta chain was recovered during a study of T cell changes during pregnancy in multiple sclerosis. V was shortened by 4 bases and J by 4 bases, with 5 bases between the two germline ends. The CDR3 sequence is 12 residues long. The germline V gene has CDR1 SGDLS and CDR2 YYNGEE. Profiled with immunoSEQ multiplex PCR; TCRdb holds only in-frame clones, not every one. The table lists about 20,000 clones, around nine tenths of them singletons, with around 21% in the top ten. The chain has TRBV9 and TRBJ2-2; D is undetermined. This sequence originates from a female donor in good health, enrolled as a control in a pregnancy study. The sample was CD8+ T cells from peripheral blood mononuclear cells, taken after pregnancy. In DNA form, the CDR3 reads TGTGCCAGCAGCCTCAGCACCGGGGAGCTGTTTTTT. It translates to CASSLSTGELFF.